One sample yielded the 21 T cell receptor beta chains listed below, sequenced in a study of cytomegalovirus exposure and HLA in healthy donors. The PCR ran on 60 Vbeta and 13 Jbeta primers. Libraries were prepared by immunoSEQ multiplex PCR; TCRdb keeps only in-frame clonotypes and omits some of them. This specimen shows 65,000 to 90,000 clones; the ten leading clones hold 2.5% to 3%. Source material: PBMCs. The source is a man aged 40-49 years in good health and CMV-seronegative.

This chain joins TRBV14 and TRBJ2-2; D uncertain. The CDR3 covers 12 residues. The V end lost 6 bases, the J end lost 5 bases, and 7 bases lay between the germline ends. Germline CDR1 and CDR2: SGHDN and FVKESK. CDR3 protein: CASRLSTGELFF. In DNA form, the CDR3 reads TGTGCCAGCAGATTGTCGACCGGGGAGCTGTTTTTT.

The genes are TRBV29-1 and TRBJ1-2; a possible D gene is TRBD1 (6 bases). V was clipped by 6 bases and J by 4 bases, with 24 bases between them. There are 16 residues in the CDR3. CDR1 and CDR2 from the germline V gene are SQVTM and ANQGSEA. The CDR3 DNA sequence: TGCAGCGTCGAGGACAGAAAAGGAAGGACGGGCTATGGCTACACCTTC. Translated: CSVEDRKGRTGYGYTF.

This chain links TRBV2 with TRBJ1-2; D may be TRBD1 (5 bases). V lost 4 bases, J lost 5 bases, and 8 bases lay in between. The CDR3 spans 12 residues. Germline CDR1 is SNHLY and CDR2 is FYNNEI. The CDR3 reads CASSVAGYGYTF. Here the CDR3 DNA reads TGTGCCAGCAGTGTCGCAGGGTATGGCTACACCTTC.

The chain uses TRBV4-1 and TRBJ2-3; 13 nucleotides agree with TRBD2. V gave up 4 bases and J gave up 6 bases; unmatched junction bases: 10. The length of the CDR3 is 17 residues. Germline values: CDR1 MGHRA, CDR2 YSYEKL. CDR3 region: CASSRGGLAGAGDTQYF. In DNA, the CDR3 is TGCGCCAGCAGCCGAGGCGGACTAGCGGGGGCAGGGGATACGCAGTATTTT.

In DNA, the CDR3 is TGTGCCAGCAGCGTAGGCGTCAGCATGGGGGGTGAAGCTTTCTTT. Translation: CASSVGVSMGGEAFF. The chain employs TRBV9 and TRBJ1-1; possibly TRBD1 for D (5 bases). Per the germline V gene, CDR1 is SGDLS and CDR2 is YYNGEE. V dropped 0 bases and J dropped 7 bases, with 16 bases sitting between them. The CDR3 extends over 15 amino acids. The whole variable domain, remainder taken from reference TRBV9 and TRBJ1-1, is DSGVTQTPKHLITATGQRVTLRCSPRSGDLSVYWYQQSLDQGLQFLIQYYNGEERAKGNILERFSAQQFPDLHSELNLSSLELGDSALYFCASSVGVSMGGEAFFGQGTRLTVV.

The chain joins TRBV5-3 to TRBJ1-5; D ambiguous. TRBV5-3 has ORF status, its function being uncertain. V gave up 3 bases and J gave up 3 bases, with 10 bases separating them. This CDR3 is built from 14 residues. CDR3 region: CARSYGVYNQPQHF. CDR3 nucleotide sequence: TGTGCCAGAAGCTACGGGGTTTACAATCAGCCCCAGCATTTT.

The rearrangement links TRBV7-9 to TRBJ2-1; tentative D call: TRBD2 (5 bases). The CDR3 length is 16 residues. V was trimmed by 8 bases and J by 0 bases, leaving 17 bases between them. Germline CDR1 and CDR2: SEHNR and FQNEAQ (reference sequence). CDR3 protein: CASGEIAPSSYNEQFF. CDR3 coding DNA: TGTGCCAGCGGGGAGATCGCACCCAGCTCCTACAATGAGCAGTTCTTC.

The chain couples TRBV15 to TRBJ2-6, with D perhaps TRBD2 (5 bases). Trimming shortened V by 5 bases and J by 0 bases, and 11 bases separated the two germline ends. Germline V lookup: CDR1 LNHNV, CDR2 YYDKDF (reference sequence). CDR3 length equals 16 residues. CDR3 in amino acids: CATSRDRASGANVLTF. As DNA, the CDR3 is TGTGCCACCAGCCGGGATCGAGCCTCTGGGGCCAACGTCCTGACTTTC.

The chain employs TRBV6-7 and TRBJ1-2, with 7 bases identical to TRBD1. TRBV6-7 is identified as an open reading frame with a role that is uncertain. After removal of 2 bases from V and 5 bases from J, the junction contained 11 bases not matched to a gene. The CDR3 has 16 amino acids. The chain's CDR3 is CASSYPPPDRHYGYTF. CDR3 coding DNA: TGTGCCAGCAGTTACCCCCCCCCGGACAGGCATTATGGCTACACCTTC.

The rearrangement joins TRBV6-1 to TRBJ2-1; TRBD2 matches at 7 bases. The CDR3 runs to 16 residues. In germline, CDR1 is MNHNS, CDR2 SASEGT. The J segment lost 2 bases and the V segment lost 2 bases, leaving 6 bases of the junction unmatched. This chain's CDR3 is CASSEYGTITYNEQFF. CDR3 DNA sequence: TGTGCCAGCAGTGAATACGGGACTATCACCTACAATGAGCAGTTCTTC.

The V call is TRBV29-1, the J call TRBJ2-7, with TRBD1 matching 7 bases. After removal of 6 bases from V and 0 bases from J, the junction contained 17 bases not matched to a gene. This CDR3 comprises 17 residues. The germline V gene encodes CDR1 SQVTM and CDR2 ANQGSEA. DNA for the CDR3: TGCAGCGTGAGCCTGACCCCTGAAGGGGACAGCTCCTACGAGCAGTACTTC. It codes for CSVSLTPEGDSSYEQYF.

J is TRBJ1-2 and V is TRBV2; 7 bases line up with TRBD1. Germline V gene lookup returns CDR1 SNHLY and CDR2 FYNNEI. This CDR3 contains 13 residues. The V segment lost 6 bases and the J segment 3 bases; nucleotides outside the gene matches: 4. The CDR3 reads CASSLGQDYGYTF. DNA of the CDR3: TGTGCCAGCAGCCTCGGACAGGACTATGGCTACACCTTC.

The chain recombines TRBV30 with TRBJ1-4, with 8 bases fitting TRBD1. CDR1 and CDR2 (germline): GTSNPN, SVGIG (reference sequence). This CDR3 has 19 amino acids. Trimming took 2 bases from V and 2 from J; bases not matched to a gene: 16. DNA for the CDR3: TGTGCCTGGAGTCCAAGGACAGGGATTCGTGGATCGACTAATGAAAAACTGTTTTTT. Encoded protein: CAWSPRTGIRGSTNEKLFF.

With respect to this clone: The same CDR3 arises from other DNA sequences in this sample as well. The gene calls are TRBV7-2 and TRBJ2-3; 11 bases are shared with TRBD2. V shed 3 bases, J shed 4 bases, and the junction held 6 bases outside the gene matches. Germline CDR1 reads SGHTA; CDR2 reads FQGNSA. The CDR3 is made up of 16 amino acids. The CDR3 region is CASSFSGGAGADTQYF. CDR3 DNA sequence: TGTGCCAGCAGCTTTAGCGGGGGGGCCGGAGCAGATACGCAGTATTTT.

This chain joins TRBV5-4 and TRBJ2-5; TRBD2 might be the D (5 bases). The V end lost 1 base, the J end lost 3 bases, and 10 bases lay between the germline ends. The V gene's germline CDR1 is SGHNT and CDR2 YYREEE (reference sequence). The CDR3 consists of 14 residues. The CDR3 loop is CASSLPDGKETQYF. The CDR3 nucleotides are TGTGCCAGCAGCTTGCCGGACGGGAAAGAGACCCAGTACTTC.

The chain links TRBV5-1 to TRBJ2-5; a weak D match, TRBD1 (5 bases). The CDR3 spans 15 residues. The V gene lost 2 bases and the J gene lost 4 bases, with 15 bases spanning the gap. From germline, CDR1 is SGHRS and CDR2 YFSETQ. This CDR3 reads CASSFRQGTGETQYF. The CDR3 DNA reads TGCGCCAGCAGCTTTCGGCAGGGAACAGGAGAGACCCAGTACTTC.

The chain couples TRBV7-3 to TRBJ2-3, with 7 bases aligning to TRBD1. Per the germline V gene, CDR1 is SGHTA and CDR2 is FQGTGA. The ends lost 5 bases at V and 3 bases at J; junction bases unmatched: 11. CDR3 size: 16 residues. The CDR3 protein is CASSPQPGQPTDTQYF. The CDR3 bases are TGTGCCAGCAGCCCACAACCGGGACAGCCAACAGATACGCAGTATTTT. Full variable domain (remainder filled in from reference TRBV7-3 and TRBJ2-3): GAGVSQTPSNKVTEKGKYVELRCDPISGHTALYWYRQSLGQGPEFLIYFQGTGAADDSGLPNDRFFAVRPEGSVSTLKIQRTERGDSAVYLCASSPQPGQPTDTQYFGPGTRLTVL.

The chain carries TRBV6-1 and TRBJ1-1, with 7 bases lining up with TRBD1. V gave up 4 bases and J gave up 2 bases; unmatched junction bases: 7. Germline CDR1 and CDR2: MNHNS and SASEGT. This CDR3 is built from 15 residues. The CDR3 loop reads CASSAWDRPNTEAFF. CDR3 coding DNA: TGTGCCAGCAGTGCCTGGGACAGACCTAACACTGAAGCTTTCTTT.

The CDR3: CASSVEETVNSPLHF. The CDR3 region has the DNA TGTGCCAGCAGCGTAGAGGAGACAGTGAATTCACCCCTCCACTTT. The chain is built from TRBV9 and TRBJ1-6; possible D gene TRBD1, 5 bases. This CDR3 has 15 residues. Germline CDR1 SGDLS, CDR2 YYNGEE. Trimming stripped 0 bases from V and 7 bases from J, with 11 bases between.

The V and J genes are TRBV29-1 and TRBJ2-7; 8 nucleotides align to TRBD2. V shed 5 bases and J 11 bases; nucleotides not matched to a gene: 17. Per the germline V gene, CDR1 is SQVTM and CDR2 is ANQGSEA. The CDR3 spans 14 residues. The CDR3 is CSVTEVAQRGPEYF. As DNA, the CDR3 is TGCAGCGTTACTGAGGTCGCCCAGCGGGGGCCTGAGTACTTC.

The chain has TRBV7-9 and TRBJ2-7, with D perhaps TRBD2 (6 bases). V gave up 1 base and J gave up 5 bases, with 12 bases separating them. The germline gives CDR1 SEHNR, CDR2 FQNEAQ (reference sequence). The CDR3 spans 14 residues. Here the CDR3 DNA reads TGTGCCAGCAGCTTAGTTTCGGGGGAGGACGAGCAGTACTTC. This codes for CASSLVSGEDEQYF.